This T cell receptor beta chain is drawn from a study of T-cell reconstitution after alpha-beta-depleted transplantation in children (TCRdb year 2016). Study-level background: T-cell immune reconstitution after TCRalphabeta/CD19-depleted allogeneic hematopoietic cell transplantation in children was quantitatively tracked in the study by means of TCR repertoire profiling. The paper as a whole reports these results and caveats: The apparently early recovery of alphabetaT-cell counts about two months after transplant reportedly depended on only several hundred rapidly expanded clones that came from non-depleted graft cells. In some patients, the high TCRbeta diversity seen at day 60 was put down to recipient T cells and intrathymic progenitors that had survived conditioning. Over the following months the frequencies of hyperexpanded clones went down, and after one year T-cell counts and TCRbeta diversity were mostly credited to newly produced T cells.

Turning to this clonotype: Its antigen target is currently unknown. The input lacks base qualities; no much larger clone sits a single base away.

The CDR3 runs 15 residues from the cysteine to the phenylalanine. Only CDR3 DNA is held: 45 bases, read in frame from base 1. According to the germline V gene, CDR1 reads MGHRA and CDR2 reads YSYEKL. V was cut back by 6 bases and J by 4 bases, leaving a gap of 16 bases between them. The library relied on PCR. Sequencing took place on an Illumina HiSeq 2500. To normalize quantification of the TCRbeta repertoire, the TCR libraries were built with molecular barcoding that relied on unique molecular identifiers. TCRdb trimmed public reads at Q25 via fastp, called clones via MiXCR and kept in-frame beta chains. One record per CDR3 amino acid sequence lists the most common genes and DNA. This sample is represented by about 980,000 distinct CDR3 sequences; around 30% of them were singletons. Of the sample, approximately 30% is held by the ten largest clones. The treatment or condition label for this specimen denotes: allogeneic hematopoietic cell transplantation with graft depleted of TCRalphabeta T cells and CD19 B cells. The children who served as transplant recipients had been given grafts of TCRalphabeta/CD19-depleted allogeneic hematopoietic cells.

The sequence derives from a boy under three years old who had a stem cell transplant for SCID, so the T cells may come from the graft donor. The input for sequencing was PBMCs, mostly from graft donor cells, taken 360 days after TCRalphabeta/CD19-depleted stem cell transplant. The V and J genes are TRBV4-1 and TRBJ2-1, and perhaps TRBD2 as D gene, on 7 matching bases. The bases are TGCGCCAGCAGACCCGTGGGGGGGCCGTACAATGAGCAGTTCTTC. This translates into CASRPVGGPYNEQFF.